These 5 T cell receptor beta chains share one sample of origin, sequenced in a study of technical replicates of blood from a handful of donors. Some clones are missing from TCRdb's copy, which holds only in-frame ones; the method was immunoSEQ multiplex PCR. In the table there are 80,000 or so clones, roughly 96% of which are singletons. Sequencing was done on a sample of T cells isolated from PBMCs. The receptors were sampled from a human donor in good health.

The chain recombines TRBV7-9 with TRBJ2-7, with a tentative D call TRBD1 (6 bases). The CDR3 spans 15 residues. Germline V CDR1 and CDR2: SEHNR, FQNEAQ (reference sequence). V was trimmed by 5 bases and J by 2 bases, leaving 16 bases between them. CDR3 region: CASSPPGTPTYEQYF. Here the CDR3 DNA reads TGTGCCAGCAGCCCGCCGGGGACACCAACCTACGAGCAGTACTTC.

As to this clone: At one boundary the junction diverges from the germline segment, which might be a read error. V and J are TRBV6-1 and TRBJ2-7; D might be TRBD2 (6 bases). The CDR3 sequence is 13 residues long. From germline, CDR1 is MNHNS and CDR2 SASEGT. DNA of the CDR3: TGTGCCGGCAGATCGGGGGTTTCCTACGAGCAGTACTTC. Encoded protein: CAGRSGVSYEQYF.

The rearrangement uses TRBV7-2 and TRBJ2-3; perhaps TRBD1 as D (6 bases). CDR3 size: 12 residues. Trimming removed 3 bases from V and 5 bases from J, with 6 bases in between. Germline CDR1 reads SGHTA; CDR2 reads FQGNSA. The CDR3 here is CASSFRGDTQYF. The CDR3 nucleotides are TGTGCCAGCAGCTTCAGGGGAGATACGCAGTATTTT.

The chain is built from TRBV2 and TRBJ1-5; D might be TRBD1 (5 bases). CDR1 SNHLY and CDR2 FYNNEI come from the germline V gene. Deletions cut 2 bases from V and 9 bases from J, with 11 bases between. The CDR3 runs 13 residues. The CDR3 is CASSERDSGPQHF. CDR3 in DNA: TGTGCCAGCAGTGAAAGGGACTCGGGGCCCCAGCATTTT.

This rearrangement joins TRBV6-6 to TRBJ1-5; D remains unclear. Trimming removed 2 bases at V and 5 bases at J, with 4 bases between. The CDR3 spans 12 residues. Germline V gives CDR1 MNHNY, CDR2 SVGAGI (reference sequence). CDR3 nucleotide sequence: TGTGCCAGCAGTTACCGGGATCAGCCCCAGCATTTT. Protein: CASSYRDQPQHF.